The 16 T cell receptor beta chains given below trace back to one sample, sequenced in a study of OX40 agonist ivuxolimab in advanced cancers. TCRdb's table, derived via immunoSEQ multiplex PCR, lists solely in-frame clones and lacks some. The repertoire includes 100,000 or so clones, around nine tenths of them detected once, and approximately 0.78% sits in the top ten. The sequences come from CD4+ or CD8+ T cells sorted from blood, collected in a trial of the OX40 agonist ivuxolimab. These receptor sequences come from an adult with an advanced solid tumor such as melanoma, head and neck, liver or kidney cancer.

The rearrangement joins TRBV7-2 to TRBJ1-1, with D possibly matching TRBD1 (6 bases). The CDR3 extends over 13 amino acids. V was trimmed by 0 bases and J by 7 bases, leaving 9 bases between them. CDR1 SGHTA and CDR2 FQGNSA come from the germline V gene. In DNA, the CDR3 is TGTGCCAGCAGCTTAGCCAGGGGTAATGAAGCTTTCTTT. It is translated as CASSLARGNEAFF.

This chain connects TRBV18 to TRBJ1-3; D remains ambiguous. V lost 1 base and J lost 3, with 10 bases in between. CDR1 and CDR2 from the germline V gene are KGHSH and LQKENI. This CDR3 comprises 15 residues. As DNA, the CDR3 is TGTGCCAGCTCACCACGGTCAGGCGGTGGAAACACCATATATTTT. This codes for CASSPRSGGGNTIYF.

This rearrangement joins TRBV5-1 to TRBJ2-1; 15 bases agree with TRBD2. CDR3 size: 16 residues. Germline trimming cut 3 bases from V and 5 bases from J; bases unmatched to any gene: 3. The germline V gene encodes CDR1 SGHRS and CDR2 YFSETQ. The CDR3 sequence is CASSSGLAGGNNEQFF. The DNA of the CDR3 is TGCGCCAGCAGCTCCGGACTAGCGGGAGGGAACAATGAGCAGTTCTTC.

The V and J genes are TRBV5-1 and TRBJ2-5; TRBD2 matches 12 bases. The CDR3 has 15 amino acids. Germline CDR1 is SGHRS and CDR2 is YFSETQ. The V segment lost 3 bases and the J segment 4 bases; nucleotides outside the gene matches: 4. The CDR3 loop is CASSYSLAGGETQYF. The DNA of the CDR3 is TGCGCCAGCAGCTATTCACTAGCGGGAGGAGAGACCCAGTACTTC. The full variable domain, its missing parts supplied by reference TRBV5-1 and TRBJ2-5, is KAGVTQTPRYLIKTRGQQVTLSCSPISGHRSVSWYQQTPGQGLQFLFEYFSETQRNKGNFPGRFSGRQFSNSRSEMNVSTLELGDSALYLCASSYSLAGGETQYFGPGTRLLVL.

The chain combines TRBV9 with TRBJ1-3, with D hard to call. V lost 2 bases and J 2 bases, leaving 5 bases between the germline ends. CDR1 is SGDLS, CDR2 YYNGEE, per germline. The CDR3 covers 13 residues. CDR3 nucleotides: TGTGCCAGCAGCGTTCAGACTGGAAACACCATATATTTT. It codes for CASSVQTGNTIYF. Based on the CDR3 plus reference TRBV9 and TRBJ1-3, the full variable domain is DSGVTQTPKHLITATGQRVTLRCSPRSGDLSVYWYQQSLDQGLQFLIQYYNGEERAKGNILERFSAQQFPDLHSELNLSSLELGDSALYFCASSVQTGNTIYFGEGSWLTVV.

CDR3 amino acids: CSVDPGYNEQFF. The CDR3 coding sequence is TGCAGCGTTGACCCGGGTTACAATGAGCAGTTCTTC. The rearrangement joins TRBV29-1 to TRBJ2-1, with D unclear. From germline, CDR1 is SQVTM and CDR2 ANQGSEA. This CDR3 has 12 amino acids. V dropped 3 bases and J dropped 4 bases, with 7 bases sitting between them.

J is TRBJ1-5 and V is TRBV28; 7 bases fit TRBD1. CDR3 length: 15 residues. CDR1 is MDHEN, CDR2 SYDVKM, per germline. V lost 6 bases and J lost 4; bases outside the gene matches: 9. The CDR3 nucleotides are TGTGCCAGCAGCCGGGACAGTTTCCCGAATCAGCCCCAGCATTTT. It codes for CASSRDSFPNQPQHF. Full variable domain (remainder filled in from reference TRBV28 and TRBJ1-5): DVKVTQSSRYLVKRTGEKVFLECVQDMDHENMFWYRQDPGLGLRLIYFSYDVKMKEKGDIPEGYSVSREKKERFSLILESASTNQTSMYLCASSRDSFPNQPQHFGDGTRLSIL.

The chain joins TRBV9 to TRBJ1-5; D is unclear. The germline V and J ends were trimmed by 0 bases and 3 bases, with 7 bases remaining between them. This CDR3 has 14 amino acids. The V gene's germline CDR1 is SGDLS and CDR2 YYNGEE. The CDR3 protein is CASSVAGSNQPQHF. CDR3 in DNA: TGTGCCAGCAGCGTAGCTGGTTCCAATCAGCCCCAGCATTTT.

Notes on this clone: At one end the junction does not follow the germline gene, possibly because of a read error. The chain recombines TRBV7-7 with TRBJ2-1, with D possibly matching TRBD1 (5 bases). Germline V CDR1 and CDR2: SSHAT, FNYEAQ (reference sequence). This CDR3 region has 13 residues. The CDR3 DNA reads TGTGCTAGCAGCTTAGTGGAAAGGGGTGAGCAGTTCTTC. It encodes CASSLVERGEQFF.

The chain uses TRBV6-5 and TRBJ2-3; D perhaps matches TRBD1 (6 bases). The germline V gene encodes CDR1 MNHEY and CDR2 SVGAGI. Between the trimmed V and J ends, which lost 7 bases and 0 bases, there was a span of 11 bases. This CDR3 spans 14 amino acids. The CDR3, as DNA: TGTGCCAGCAACAGGGTCGGTAGCACAGATACGCAGTATTTT. Translating gives CASNRVGSTDTQYF.

V gene TRBV28 combines with J gene TRBJ1-3; no clear D. Trimming pared 7 bases from V and 0 bases from J, leaving 4 bases between. Per the germline V gene, CDR1 is MDHEN and CDR2 is SYDVKM. This CDR3 has 12 amino acids. The CDR3 protein is CASTSSGNTIYF. As DNA, the CDR3 is TGTGCCAGCACGAGCTCTGGAAACACCATATATTTT.

This clone was detected once. This chain joins TRBV19 and TRBJ2-1, with 9 bases that match TRBD2. The CDR3 is made up of 14 amino acids. Germline V gene data show CDR1 as LNHDA and CDR2 as SQIVND (reference sequence). V was clipped by 10 bases and J by 2 bases; unmatched bases: 6. The CDR3, as DNA: TGTGCCACAGGGACTAGCAGAACCTACAATGAGCAGTTCTTC. Protein product: CATGTSRTYNEQFF.

The gene calls are TRBV6-6 and TRBJ2-1; 9 nucleotides match TRBD2. Germline V gene sequence: CDR1 MNHNY, CDR2 SVGAGI (reference sequence). V lost 2 bases, J lost 6 bases, and 5 bases stayed unmatched. This CDR3 spans 15 amino acids. CDR3 loop: CASSYGSSGTNEQFF. The CDR3 DNA is TGTGCCAGCAGTTACGGGTCTAGCGGGACCAATGAGCAGTTCTTC.

The V and J genes are TRBV19 and TRBJ2-7; 7 positions agree with TRBD2. V shed 5 bases, J shed 2 bases, and the junction held 9 bases outside the gene matches. This CDR3 spans 15 amino acids. Germline CDR1 reads LNHDA; CDR2 reads SQIVND (reference sequence). CDR3 amino acids: CASSETSELTYEQYF. For the CDR3, the DNA is TGTGCCAGTAGTGAAACTAGCGAGCTCACCTACGAGCAGTACTTC. Together with reference TRBV19 and TRBJ2-7, the CDR3 gives the full variable domain: DGGITQSPKYLFRKEGQNVTLSCEQNLNHDAMYWYRQDPGQGLRLIYYSQIVNDFQKGDIAEGYSVSREKKESFPLTVTSAQKNPTAFYLCASSETSELTYEQYFGPGTRLTVT.

In its sample, this clone was seen a few times. The rearrangement uses TRBV6-4 and TRBJ1-2; weak D call: TRBD1 (6 bases). The CDR3 spans 14 residues. With 6 bases removed from V and 2 bases from J, the gap between germline ends came to 13 bases. The germline CDR1 and CDR2 sequences are MRHNA and SNTAGT. In DNA, the CDR3 is TGTGCCAGCAGAGAGGACAGCTACAACTATGGCTACACCTTC. This encodes CASREDSYNYGYTF.

DNA for the CDR3: TGTGCCAGCAGGTTCGACAGATTCACCTACGAGCAGTACTTC. This translates into CASRFDRFTYEQYF. The chain is built from TRBV6-5 and TRBJ2-7; the D gene is possibly TRBD1 (5 bases). This CDR3 is 14 amino acids long. CDR1 MNHEY and CDR2 SVGAGI come from the germline V gene. Between the trimmed V and J ends, which lost 6 bases and 2 bases, there was a span of 14 bases.